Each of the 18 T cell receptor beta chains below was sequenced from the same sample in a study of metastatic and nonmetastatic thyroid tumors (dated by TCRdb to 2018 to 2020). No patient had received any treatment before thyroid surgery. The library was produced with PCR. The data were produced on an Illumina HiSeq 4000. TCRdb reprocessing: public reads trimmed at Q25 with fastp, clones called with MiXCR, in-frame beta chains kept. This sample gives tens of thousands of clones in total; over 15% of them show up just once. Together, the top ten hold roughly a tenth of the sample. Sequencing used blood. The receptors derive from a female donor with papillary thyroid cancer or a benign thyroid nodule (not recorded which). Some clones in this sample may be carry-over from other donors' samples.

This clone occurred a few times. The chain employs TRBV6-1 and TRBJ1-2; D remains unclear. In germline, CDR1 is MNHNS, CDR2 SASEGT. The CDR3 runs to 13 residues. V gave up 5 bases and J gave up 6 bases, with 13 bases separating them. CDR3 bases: TGTGCCAGCAGTAGGTTTGTAAACCATGGCTACACCTTC. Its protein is CASSRFVNHGYTF.

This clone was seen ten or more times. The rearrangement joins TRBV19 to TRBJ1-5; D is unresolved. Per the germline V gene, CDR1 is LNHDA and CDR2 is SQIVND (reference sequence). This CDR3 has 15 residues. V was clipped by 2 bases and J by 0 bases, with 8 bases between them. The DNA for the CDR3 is TGTGCCAGTAGTATATCGGGGAGTAGCAATCAGCCCCAGCATTTT. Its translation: CASSISGSSNQPQHF. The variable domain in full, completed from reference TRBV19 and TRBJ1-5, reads DGGITQSPKYLFRKEGQNVTLSCEQNLNHDAMYWYRQDPGQGLRLIYYSQIVNDFQKGDIAEGYSVSREKKESFPLTVTSAQKNPTAFYLCASSISGSSNQPQHFGDGTRLSIL.

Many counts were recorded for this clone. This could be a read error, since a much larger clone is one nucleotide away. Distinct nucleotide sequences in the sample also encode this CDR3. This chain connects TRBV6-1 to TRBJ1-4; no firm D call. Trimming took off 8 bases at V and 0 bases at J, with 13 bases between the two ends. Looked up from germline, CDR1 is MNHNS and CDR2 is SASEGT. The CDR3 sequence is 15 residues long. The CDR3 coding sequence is TGTGCCAGCCTTCTAGAGGTTGCAACTAATGAAAAACTGTTTTTT. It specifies CASLLEVATNEKLFF.

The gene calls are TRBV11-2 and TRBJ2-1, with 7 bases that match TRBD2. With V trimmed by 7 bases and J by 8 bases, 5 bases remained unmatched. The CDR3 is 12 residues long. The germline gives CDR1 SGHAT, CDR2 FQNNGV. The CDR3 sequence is CASTLGGYEQFF. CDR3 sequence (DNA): TGTGCCAGCACCCTGGGGGGGTATGAGCAGTTCTTC.

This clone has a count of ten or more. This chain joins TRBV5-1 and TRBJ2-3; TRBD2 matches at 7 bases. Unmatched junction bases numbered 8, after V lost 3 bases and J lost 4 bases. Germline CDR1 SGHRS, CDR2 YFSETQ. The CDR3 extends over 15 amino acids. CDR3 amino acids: CASSWAGVTADTQYF. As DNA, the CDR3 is TGCGCCAGCAGCTGGGCGGGAGTAACGGCAGATACGCAGTATTTT.

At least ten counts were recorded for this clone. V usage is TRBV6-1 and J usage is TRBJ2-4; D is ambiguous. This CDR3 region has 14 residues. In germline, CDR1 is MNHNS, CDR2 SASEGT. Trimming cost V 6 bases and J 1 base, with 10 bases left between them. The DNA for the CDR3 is TGTGCCAGCAGCCCTTGGACGGCCAAAAACATTCAGTACTTC. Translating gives CASSPWTAKNIQYF.

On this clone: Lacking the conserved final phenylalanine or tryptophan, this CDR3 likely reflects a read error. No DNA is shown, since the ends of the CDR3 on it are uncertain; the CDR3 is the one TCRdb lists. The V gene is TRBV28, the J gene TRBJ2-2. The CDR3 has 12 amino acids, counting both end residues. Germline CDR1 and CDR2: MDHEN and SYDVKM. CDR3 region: CASSLAQADRAG.

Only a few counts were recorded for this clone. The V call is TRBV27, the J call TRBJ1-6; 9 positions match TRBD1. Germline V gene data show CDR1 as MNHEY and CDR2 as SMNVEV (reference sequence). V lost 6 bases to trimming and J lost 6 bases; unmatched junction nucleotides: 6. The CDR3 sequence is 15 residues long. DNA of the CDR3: TGTGCCAGCAGGACCGGGACAGGGTCTAATTCACCCCTCCACTTT. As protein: CASRTGTGSNSPLHF.

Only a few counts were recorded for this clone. The CDR3 DNA follows: TGTGCCAGCAGGCCCAGGGGGGCCGGGGAGCTGTTTTTT. Translation: CASRPRGAGELFF. The chain employs TRBV2 and TRBJ2-2; possible D gene TRBD1, 7 bases. Germline lookup yields CDR1 SNHLY and CDR2 FYNNEI. V lost 6 bases and J lost 6, with 11 bases in between. The CDR3 extends over 13 amino acids.

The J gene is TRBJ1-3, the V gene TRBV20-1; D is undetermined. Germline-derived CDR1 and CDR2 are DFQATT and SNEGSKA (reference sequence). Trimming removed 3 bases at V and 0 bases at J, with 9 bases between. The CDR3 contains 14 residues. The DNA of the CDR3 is TGCAGTGCTAGTGAACACCACTCTGGAAACACCATATATTTT. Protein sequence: CSASEHHSGNTIYF.

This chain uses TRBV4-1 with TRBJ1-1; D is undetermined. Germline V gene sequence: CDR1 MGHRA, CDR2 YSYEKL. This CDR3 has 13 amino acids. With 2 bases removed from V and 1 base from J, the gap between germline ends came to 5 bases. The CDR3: CASSQYGNTEAFF. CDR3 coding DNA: TGCGCCAGCAGCCAATACGGGAACACTGAAGCTTTCTTT.

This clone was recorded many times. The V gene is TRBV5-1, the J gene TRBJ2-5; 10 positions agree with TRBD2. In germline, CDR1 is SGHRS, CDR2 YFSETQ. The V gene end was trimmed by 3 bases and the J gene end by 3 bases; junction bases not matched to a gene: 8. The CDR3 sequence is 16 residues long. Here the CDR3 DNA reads TGCGCCAGCAGCTCCTTACCCGGACTAGCGGAAGAGACCCAGTACTTC. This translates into CASSSLPGLAEETQYF. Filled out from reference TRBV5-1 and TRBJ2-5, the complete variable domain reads KAGVTQTPRYLIKTRGQQVTLSCSPISGHRSVSWYQQTPGQGLQFLFEYFSETQRNKGNFPGRFSGRQFSNSRSEMNVSTLELGDSALYLCASSSLPGLAEETQYFGPGTRLLVL.

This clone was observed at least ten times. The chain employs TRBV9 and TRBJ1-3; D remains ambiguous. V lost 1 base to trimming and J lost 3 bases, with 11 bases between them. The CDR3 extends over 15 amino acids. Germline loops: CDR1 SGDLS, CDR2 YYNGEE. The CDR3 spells CASSVSPLFGNTIYF. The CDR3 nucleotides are TGTGCCAGCAGCGTATCACCCCTGTTTGGAAACACCATATATTTT. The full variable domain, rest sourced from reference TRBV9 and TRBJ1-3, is DSGVTQTPKHLITATGQRVTLRCSPRSGDLSVYWYQQSLDQGLQFLIQYYNGEERAKGNILERFSAQQFPDLHSELNLSSLELGDSALYFCASSVSPLFGNTIYFGEGSWLTVV.

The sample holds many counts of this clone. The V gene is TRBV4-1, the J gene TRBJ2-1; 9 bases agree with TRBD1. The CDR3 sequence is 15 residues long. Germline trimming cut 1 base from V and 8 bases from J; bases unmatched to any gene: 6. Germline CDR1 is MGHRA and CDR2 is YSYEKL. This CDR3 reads CASSQVPGQGYEQFF. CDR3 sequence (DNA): TGCGCCAGCAGCCAAGTACCGGGACAGGGCTATGAGCAGTTCTTC.

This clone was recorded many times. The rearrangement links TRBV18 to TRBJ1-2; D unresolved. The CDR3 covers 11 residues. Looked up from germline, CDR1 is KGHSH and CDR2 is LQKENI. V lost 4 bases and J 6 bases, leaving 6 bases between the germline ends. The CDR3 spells CASSLLDGYTF. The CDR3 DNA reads TGTGCCAGCTCACTACTCGATGGCTACACCTTC.

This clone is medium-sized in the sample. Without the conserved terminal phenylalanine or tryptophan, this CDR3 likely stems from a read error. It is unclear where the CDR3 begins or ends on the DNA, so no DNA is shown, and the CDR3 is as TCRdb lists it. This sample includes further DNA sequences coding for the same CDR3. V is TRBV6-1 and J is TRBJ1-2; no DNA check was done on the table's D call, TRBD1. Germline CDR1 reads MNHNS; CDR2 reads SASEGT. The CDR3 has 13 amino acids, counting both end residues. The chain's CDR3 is CASSDVTWTGYPG.

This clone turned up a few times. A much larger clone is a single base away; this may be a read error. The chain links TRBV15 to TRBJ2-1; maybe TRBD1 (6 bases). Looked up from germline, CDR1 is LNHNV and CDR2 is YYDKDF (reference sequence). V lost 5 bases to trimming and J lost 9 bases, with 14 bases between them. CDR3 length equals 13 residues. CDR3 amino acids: CATSGNRVFEQFF. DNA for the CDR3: TGTGCCACCAGCGGGAACAGGGTGTTTGAGCAGTTCTTC.

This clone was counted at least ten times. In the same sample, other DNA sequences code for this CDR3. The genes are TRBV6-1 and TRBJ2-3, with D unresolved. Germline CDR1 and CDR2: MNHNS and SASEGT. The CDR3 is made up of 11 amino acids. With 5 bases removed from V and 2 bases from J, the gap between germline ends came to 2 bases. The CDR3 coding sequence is TGTGCCAGCAGTTCCACAGATACGCAGTATTTT. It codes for CASSSTDTQYF.